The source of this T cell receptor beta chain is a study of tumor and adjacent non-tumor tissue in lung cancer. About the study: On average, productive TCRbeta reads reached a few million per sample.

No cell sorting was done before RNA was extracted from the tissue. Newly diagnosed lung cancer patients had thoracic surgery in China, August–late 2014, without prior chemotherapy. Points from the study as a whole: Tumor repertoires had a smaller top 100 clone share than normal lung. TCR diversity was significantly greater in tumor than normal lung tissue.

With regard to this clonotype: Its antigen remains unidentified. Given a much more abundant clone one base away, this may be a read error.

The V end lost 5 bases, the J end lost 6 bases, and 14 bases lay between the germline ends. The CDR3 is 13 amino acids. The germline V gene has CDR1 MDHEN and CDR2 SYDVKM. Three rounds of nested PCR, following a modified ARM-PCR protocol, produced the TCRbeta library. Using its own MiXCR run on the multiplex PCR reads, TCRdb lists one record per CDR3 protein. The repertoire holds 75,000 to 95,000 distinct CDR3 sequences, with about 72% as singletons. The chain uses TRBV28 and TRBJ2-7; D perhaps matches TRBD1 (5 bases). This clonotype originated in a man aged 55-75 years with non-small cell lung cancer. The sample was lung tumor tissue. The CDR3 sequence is CASSAIGELEQYF. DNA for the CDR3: TGTGCCAGCAGTGCGATAGGGGAACTCGAGCAGTACTTC.